This entry is about one TCR beta chain. As yet, its antigen is unknown. The data were taken from a study of cytomegalovirus exposure and HLA in healthy donors. CDR3 length: 14 residues. V shed 6 bases and J 2 bases; nucleotides not matched to a gene: 2. From germline, CDR1 is MNHEY and CDR2 SMNVEV (reference sequence). Use of 60 Vbeta and 13 Jbeta primers characterized the PCR. Repertoires were generated with immunoSEQ multiplex PCR, while TCRdb's copy carries only in-frame clones and drops some. Among some 130,000 clones, 77% were seen once, and the ten largest hold around 2%. Study results and caveats: Later work found that TCR association rates differed between HLA loci; DRB1 had the most and HLA-C the fewest. When analyzed later, a missense DCLRE1C variant was found to be linked to TCR beta V- and J-gene trimming.

The sequence was collected from a young man in good health and CMV-seronegative. The sequencing sample was made of PBMCs. The chain recombines TRBV27 with TRBJ2-1, with 9 nucleotides matching TRBD2. CDR3 sequence (DNA): TGTGCCAGCAGCCTAGCGGGGCCCTACAATGAGCAGTTCTTC. It encodes CASSLAGPYNEQFF.